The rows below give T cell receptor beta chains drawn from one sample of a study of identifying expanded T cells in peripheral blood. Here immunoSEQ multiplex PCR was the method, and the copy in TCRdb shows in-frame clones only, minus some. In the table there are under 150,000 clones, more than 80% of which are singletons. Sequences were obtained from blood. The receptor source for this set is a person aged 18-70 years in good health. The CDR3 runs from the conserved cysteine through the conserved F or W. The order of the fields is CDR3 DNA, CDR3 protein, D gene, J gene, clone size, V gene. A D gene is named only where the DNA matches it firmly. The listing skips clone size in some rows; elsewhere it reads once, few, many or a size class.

TGCGCCAGCAGTGACAGGCAGGATACGCAGTATTTT	CASSDRQDTQYF	-	TRBJ2-3	-	TRBV10-1
TGTGCCAGCAGCTTCGACATCTACACTGAAGCTTTCTTT	CASSFDIYTEAFF	-	TRBJ1-1	-	TRBV7-3
TGTGCCAGCAGTTACTCGGTACAGGGTAGTTCACCCCTCCACTTT	CASSYSVQGSSPLHF	-	TRBJ1-6	few	TRBV6-5
TGTGCCAGCAGCTTGCGGGGCGCGGGAAAAGCTTTCTTT	CASSLRGAGKAFF	-	TRBJ1-1	once	TRBV5-6
TGTGCCAGCAGCGCCCGAGCAGAAGAGACCCAGTACTTC	CASSARAEETQYF	-	TRBJ2-5	once	TRBV11-3
TGTGCCTGCGGGAACAGCGCAACTAATGAAAAACTGTTTTTT	CACGNSATNEKLFF	-	TRBJ1-4	few	TRBV30
TGTGCCACCTTTGACAGTTGGCTCTATGGCTACACCTTC	CATFDSWLYGYTF	-	TRBJ1-2	-	TRBV27
TGTGCCAGCAGTTTGTTAGTTCGGACTGAAGCTTTCTTT	CASSLLVRTEAFF	-	TRBJ1-1	-	TRBV27
TGTGCCAGCAGCTTAGCTGGACGGGGCACTGAAGCTTTCTTT	CASSLAGRGTEAFF	-	TRBJ1-1	-	TRBV11-2
TGCGCCAGCAGCCAAGGGACAGGGTCAAGTCAGCCCCAGCATTTT	CASSQGTGSSQPQHF	TRBD1	TRBJ1-5	-	TRBV4-1
TGTGCCAGCACGCCGGGGGACGAGAACACCGGGGAGCTGTTTTTT	CASTPGDENTGELFF	-	TRBJ2-2	-	TRBV14
TGCGCCAGCAGCTTCGTAGGTATCGAGCAGTACTTC	CASSFVGIEQYF	-	TRBJ2-7	-	TRBV5-1
TGTGCCAGCAGCGCTAGACAGGGTGGGAGGATGAACACTGAAGCTTTCTTT	CASSARQGGRMNTEAFF	TRBD1	TRBJ1-1	-	TRBV2
TGTGCCAGCAGCCCCCCGCCAGGGGCGTACGAGCAGTACTTC	CASSPPPGAYEQYF	-	TRBJ2-7	-	TRBV7-2
TGTGCCAGCAGTGAATATGGTGGAGGGGTCGACGGCTACACCTTC	CASSEYGGGVDGYTF	-	TRBJ1-2	-	TRBV2
TGTGCCAGTAGTGCAGGGATCTACGAGCAGTACTTC	CASSAGIYEQYF	-	TRBJ2-7	-	TRBV19
TGTGCCACCAGCAGAGATAGAGACGATACAAAACTGTTTTTT	CATSRDRDDTKLFF	-	TRBJ1-4	once	TRBV15
TGTGCCTGGAGTGGACTAGCGGGGGCGAACACCGGGGAGCTGTTTTTT	CAWSGLAGANTGELFF	TRBD2	TRBJ2-2	few	TRBV30
TGTGCCAGCAGCCCCGCCGGGGGGCCTTATGGCTACACCTTC	CASSPAGGPYGYTF	-	TRBJ1-2	-	TRBV7-9
TGTGCCAGCAGCCAAGATCCCGTCTACGAGCAGTTCTTC	CASSQDPVYEQFF	-	TRBJ2-1	-	TRBV14
TGTGCCAGCTCACCAGAGGAGTTCGGATATGGCTACACCTTC	CASSPEEFGYGYTF	-	TRBJ1-2	few	TRBV18
TGCGCCAGCAGCCAAGAGCCGTCAGACAGGGGAAGGTACGAGCAGTACTTC	CASSQEPSDRGRYEQYF	TRBD1	TRBJ2-7	-	TRBV4-3
TGCAGCGTTGAAGGGCTAGCGGGGGGGAGCAGCTCCTACAATGAGCAGTTCTTC	CSVEGLAGGSSSYNEQFF	TRBD2	TRBJ2-1	-	TRBV29-1
TGTGCCTGGAGCTCCCCGGGACTAGCGGCCCCTACGCAGTATTTT	CAWSSPGLAAPTQYF	TRBD2	TRBJ2-3	-	TRBV30
TGCGCCAGCAGCATAGGGGGTACGGACACCGGGGAGCTGTTTTTT	CASSIGGTDTGELFF	-	TRBJ2-2	-	TRBV5-1
TGTGCCAGCACCCTAGATTGGGGTAGGACAGATACGCAGTATTTT	CASTLDWGRTDTQYF	-	TRBJ2-3	-	TRBV27
TGTGCCAGCTCACCGAGGGGGAACACTGAAGCTTTCTTT	CASSPRGNTEAFF	-	TRBJ1-1	-	TRBV18
TGTGCCAGCACTCAAAGGGGGGGATCCTACAATGAGCAGTTCTTC	CASTQRGGSYNEQFF	-	TRBJ2-1	-	TRBV18
TGTGCCAGCAGCTCGGACAGGGGCGGCGAGCAGTACTTC	CASSSDRGGEQYF	TRBD1	TRBJ2-7	-	TRBV7-2